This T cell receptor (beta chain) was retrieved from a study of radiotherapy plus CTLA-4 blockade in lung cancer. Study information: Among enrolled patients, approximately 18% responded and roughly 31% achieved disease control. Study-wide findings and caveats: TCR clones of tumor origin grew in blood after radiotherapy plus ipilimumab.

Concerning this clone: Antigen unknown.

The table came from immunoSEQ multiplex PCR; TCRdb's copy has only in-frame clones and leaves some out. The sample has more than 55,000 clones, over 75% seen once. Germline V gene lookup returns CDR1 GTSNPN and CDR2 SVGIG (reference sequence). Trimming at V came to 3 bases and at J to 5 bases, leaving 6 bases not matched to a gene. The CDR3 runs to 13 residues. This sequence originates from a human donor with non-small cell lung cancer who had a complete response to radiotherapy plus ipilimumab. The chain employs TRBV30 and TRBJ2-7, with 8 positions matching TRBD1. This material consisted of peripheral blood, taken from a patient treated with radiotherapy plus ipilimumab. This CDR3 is CAWRRQGANEQYF. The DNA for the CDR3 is TGTGCCTGGAGACGTCAGGGGGCGAACGAGCAGTACTTC.